These T cell receptor beta chains were read from a single sample in a study of CD8 T cells in Susac syndrome. TCRdb itself ran the immunoSEQ multiplex PCR reads through MiXCR, one entry per CDR3 protein. This sample carries 55,000 to 85,000 distinct CDR3 sequences, nearly 96% of them seen once, and the ten largest clones take 0.11%. Sequenced input: CD4+ T cells from PBMCs. The receptors come from a human donor with multiple sclerosis. Both conserved end residues are part of each CDR3. A D gene is named only where the DNA matches it firmly. The size entry is marked missing in some rows and otherwise reads once, few, many or a size class.

DNA	CDR3	D	J	size	V
TGTGCCAGCAGCCAAAATCCTTCAACTAATGAAAAACTGTTTTTT	CASSQNPSTNEKLFF	-	TRBJ1-4	-	TRBV3-1
TGTGCCAGCAGTGTCCGGGGGGGGAGGCCCACAGATACGCAGTATTTT	CASSVRGGRPTDTQYF	TRBD2	TRBJ2-3	-	TRBV2
TGTGCCAGTACACCGGGACAGGGGGCAAGGGAGACCCAGTACTTC	CASTPGQGARETQYF	TRBD1	TRBJ2-5	-	TRBV7-9
TGTGCCAGCCATCCCGCCCTGGGGGATACCTACGAGCAGTACTTC	CASHPALGDTYEQYF	-	TRBJ2-7	-	TRBV7-2
TGTGCCAGCAGCCCCTCTTCCGGGACGGCAACCTACGAGCAGTACTTC	CASSPSSGTATYEQYF	-	TRBJ2-7	-	TRBV3-1
TGTGCCAGCTCACCGTTGACCCGGGGGGGCATCAATGAGCAGTTCTTC	CASSPLTRGGINEQFF	TRBD2	TRBJ2-1	-	TRBV18
TGTGCCAGCAGTTCCATCAATTACGAGCAGTACTTC	CASSSINYEQYF	-	TRBJ2-7	once	TRBV27
TGTGCCAGCAGCTTAGCCAGGGACTATGGCTACACCTTC	CASSLARDYGYTF	-	TRBJ1-2	-	TRBV7-2
TGCAGCGTTGCAGTAGTGAACACTGAAGCTTTCTTT	CSVAVVNTEAFF	-	TRBJ1-1	-	TRBV29-1
TGTGCCAGCAGCGTACTGGGGGGCCCCACCTACAATGAGCAGTTCTTC	CASSVLGGPTYNEQFF	-	TRBJ2-1	-	TRBV9
TGTGCCAGCAGTTTACAGGGGGCTAACACTGAAGCTTTCTTT	CASSLQGANTEAFF	TRBD1	TRBJ1-1	-	TRBV27
TGTGCCAGCAGTTACAGGGCGGGGGCCAACAATGAGCAGTTCTTC	CASSYRAGANNEQFF	-	TRBJ2-1	-	TRBV6-5
TGCGCCAGCAGCCTTTCCCCGCCGGGCCAAGAGACCCAGTACTTC	CASSLSPPGQETQYF	-	TRBJ2-5	-	TRBV5-1
TGTGCCAGCACCCCCTCGGGGCGAGATACGCAGTATTTT	CASTPSGRDTQYF	-	TRBJ2-3	-	TRBV12-3/TRBV12-4
TGTGCCAGCAGCTTCCAACTAGCCCTTACCTACAATGAGCAGTTCTTC	CASSFQLALTYNEQFF	-	TRBJ2-1	-	TRBV7-2
TGCAGTGCTAGAGTCGGGGTAAACTATGGCTACACCTTC	CSARVGVNYGYTF	-	TRBJ1-2	-	TRBV20-1
TGTGCCAGCAGGCGACAGGGAGACGAGCAGTACTTC	CASRRQGDEQYF	TRBD1	TRBJ2-7	-	TRBV28
TGTGCCAGAACCAGGACAGGCGTTAACTATGGCTACACCTTC	CARTRTGVNYGYTF	TRBD1	TRBJ1-2	-	TRBV2
TGTGCCAGCAGTTTTTCGACTAGCGGCACAGATACGCAGTATTTT	CASSFSTSGTDTQYF	TRBD2	TRBJ2-3	-	TRBV12-3/TRBV12-4
TGTGCCAGCAGCGTCAGGGGACGCTACACCTTC	CASSVRGRYTF	-	TRBJ1-2	-	TRBV11-3
TGCAGTGCTAGTGCCCAGGCCTACGAGCAGTACTTC	CSASAQAYEQYF	-	TRBJ2-7	-	TRBV20-1
TGCAGCGTGGGACAGGGGTTAGGGGAGCAGTACTTC	CSVGQGLGEQYF	TRBD1	TRBJ2-7	-	TRBV29-1
TGCGCCAGCAGCCAAGATTGGGCTAGCGCCTACGAGCAGTACTTC	CASSQDWASAYEQYF	-	TRBJ2-7	-	TRBV4-1
TGCAGCGTCGGACAGGGGGAAATTTACAATGAGCAGTTCTTC	CSVGQGEIYNEQFF	TRBD1	TRBJ2-1	-	TRBV29-1
TGTGCCAGCAGTTATGGGACTAGCGGGGGGCGTCGGCAGTACTTC	CASSYGTSGGRRQYF	TRBD2	TRBJ2-7	-	TRBV28
TGTGCCAGCAGCCAAGCTGGCTACGAGCAGTACTTC	CASSQAGYEQYF	-	TRBJ2-7	-	TRBV14
TGCAGTGCTAGAGATGGAAGCGGGGGGGCTCATACGCAGTATTTT	CSARDGSGGAHTQYF	TRBD2	TRBJ2-3	-	TRBV20-1
TGTGCCAGCAGTCTTTTCCCGGACGGTAGCAATCAGCCCCAGCATTTT	CASSLFPDGSNQPQHF	-	TRBJ1-5	-	TRBV6-2/TRBV6-3
TGTGCCAGCAGCCTCCGGGTTGGCTCCCCCGGCGAGACCCAGTACTTC	CASSLRVGSPGETQYF	-	TRBJ2-5	-	TRBV7-8
TGCGCCAGCAATCGGGAGCGAGAGACCCAGTACTTC	CASNRERETQYF	-	TRBJ2-5	-	TRBV5-1
TGTGCCAGCAGCCAAGTTGGGATTCATACGCAGTATTTT	CASSQVGIHTQYF	-	TRBJ2-3	-	TRBV14
TGTGCCAGCAGCTCCCCGGCAGGGACTAATGAAAAACTGTTTTTT	CASSSPAGTNEKLFF	-	TRBJ1-4	-	TRBV7-8
TGCAGCGTTGAAGGGACTAGCGGGGCCTACAATGAGCAGTTCTTC	CSVEGTSGAYNEQFF	TRBD2	TRBJ2-1	-	TRBV29-1
TGCGCCAGCATGGGGCTAACCCCCAGCACAGATACGCAGTATTTT	CASMGLTPSTDTQYF	-	TRBJ2-3	-	TRBV5-1
TGTGCCAGCAGCCAAATCGGACAGGGAACCTACAATGAGCAGTTCTTC	CASSQIGQGTYNEQFF	TRBD1	TRBJ2-1	-	TRBV3-1
TGCGCCAGCAGCTTGGTCATGACAACCGAGAGCACAGATACGCAGTATTTT	CASSLVMTTESTDTQYF	-	TRBJ2-3	-	TRBV5-1
TGTGCCAGCAGCCTTGGAGCGGGGAACACCGGGGAGCTGTTTTTT	CASSLGAGNTGELFF	-	TRBJ2-2	-	TRBV3-1
TGCGCCAGCAGCCAAGAGCAGAACTACGAGCAGTACTTC	CASSQEQNYEQYF	-	TRBJ2-7	-	TRBV4-1
TGTGCCTGGAGCCCCAGGGCGGGGGAGCAGTACTTC	CAWSPRAGEQYF	-	TRBJ2-7	-	TRBV30
TGCAGTGCTAGAGGACTAGCGGGGGGGGGCTCCCGGGCAGATACGCAGTATTTT	CSARGLAGGGSRADTQYF	TRBD2	TRBJ2-3	-	TRBV20-1
TGTGCCAGCAGCCTCGGGACAGGGAGCAATCAGCCCCAGCATTTT	CASSLGTGSNQPQHF	TRBD1	TRBJ1-5	-	TRBV7-2
TGTGCCAGCAGCTCCCCCAGTGCGGGGGGCGAGCAGTACTTC	CASSSPSAGGEQYF	TRBD2	TRBJ2-7	-	TRBV7-6
TGTGCCAGCAGTAACCACGGGACGAAGGGGACTGAAGCTTTCTTT	CASSNHGTKGTEAFF	-	TRBJ1-1	-	TRBV28
TGTGCCAGCTCACCAGTATACAGCGACTCTGGAAACACCATATATTTT	CASSPVYSDSGNTIYF	-	TRBJ1-3	-	TRBV18
TGTGCCAGCAGTGAAGGGGAGACAGGGGCTAGTTATGGCTACACCTTC	CASSEGETGASYGYTF	TRBD1	TRBJ1-2	-	TRBV25-1
TGTGCCAGCAGTGATGCGCCAGGGTTATTTGCTTTCTTT	CASSDAPGLFAFF	-	TRBJ1-1	-	TRBV6-1
TGTGCCTGGAGTGTCTTTGGACAGGGGTTCAATGGGGCCAACGTCCTGACTTTC	CAWSVFGQGFNGANVLTF	TRBD1	TRBJ2-6	-	TRBV30
TGTGCCAGCACCTCAACGCAGGGTCCCAGGACTGAAGCTTTCTTT	CASTSTQGPRTEAFF	-	TRBJ1-1	-	TRBV11-2
TGTGCCAGCAGCTTAAATGGGGGGCCGGTCAATGAGCAGTTCTTC	CASSLNGGPVNEQFF	-	TRBJ2-1	-	TRBV7-9
TGTGCCTGGAGTGTACGGGCAGCTTGGAGCTCTGGAAACACCATATATTTT	CAWSVRAAWSSGNTIYF	-	TRBJ1-3	-	TRBV30
TGTGCCAGCAGCCATGCCTCAGCTTCCTACAATGAGCAGTTCTTC	CASSHASASYNEQFF	-	TRBJ2-1	-	TRBV7-3
TGCGCCAGCAGCACCGGGGACTTTAACACTGAAGCTTTCTTT	CASSTGDFNTEAFF	-	TRBJ1-1	-	TRBV5-1
TGTGCCAGCAGTGGGGGTCCACTCCCCAGCACTGAAGCTTTCTTT	CASSGGPLPSTEAFF	-	TRBJ1-1	few	TRBV6-1
TGTGCCAGCAGACCGACCGACTTTCGTTCCTACGAGCAGTACTTC	CASRPTDFRSYEQYF	-	TRBJ2-7	-	TRBV11-3
TGTGCCAGCAGCCTAGCGGGGCAAAAAAACATTCAGTACTTC	CASSLAGQKNIQYF	TRBD2	TRBJ2-4	-	TRBV6-2/TRBV6-3
TGCAGTGCTCCGACTAGCGGCCAAGAGACCCAGTACTTC	CSAPTSGQETQYF	TRBD2	TRBJ2-5	-	TRBV20-1
TGTGCCAGCAGCTTGGATACAGGGTCCCCTGAAGCTTTCTTT	CASSLDTGSPEAFF	-	TRBJ1-1	-	TRBV7-6